This T cell receptor beta chain was obtained from a study of monozygotic twins with inflammatory bowel disease. Study-wide points: Different T cell subtypes could not be distinguished. IBD patients showed reduced TCRbeta diversity (inverse Simpson) versus healthy co-twins.

Germline lookup yields CDR1 SGHRS and CDR2 YFSETQ. CDR3 length: 15 amino acids. The authors made each sample's cDNA in eight separate reactions. UMIs were attached via template switching, each with a 6-nucleotide sample barcode. TCRdb re-called the 5' RACE reads; every CDR3 protein appears as one record, without DNA. This sample's clone table lists 400,000 to 500,000 distinct CDR3 sequences. On this clonotype itself: Its target is unknown.

The sequence was collected from a human donor with ulcerative colitis or Crohn's disease, or a healthy co-twin of an affected twin (not recorded which). The material sequenced was blood. The chain uses TRBV5-1 and TRBJ2-2. The CDR3 loop is CASSLAIKDSGELFF.